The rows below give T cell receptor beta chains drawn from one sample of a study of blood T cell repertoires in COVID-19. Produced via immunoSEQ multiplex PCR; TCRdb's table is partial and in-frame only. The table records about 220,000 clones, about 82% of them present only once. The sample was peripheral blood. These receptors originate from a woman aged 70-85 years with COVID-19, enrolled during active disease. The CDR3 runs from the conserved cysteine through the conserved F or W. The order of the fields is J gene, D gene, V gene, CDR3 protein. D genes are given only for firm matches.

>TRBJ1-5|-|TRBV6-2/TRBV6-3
CASSYYSYLSYSNQPQHF
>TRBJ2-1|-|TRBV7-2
CASSSSPQRGRGEQFF
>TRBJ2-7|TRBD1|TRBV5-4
CASTGGPYEQYF
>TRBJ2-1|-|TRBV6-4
CASSIRKSSYNEQFF
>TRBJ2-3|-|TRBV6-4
CASSDSQGYGQYF
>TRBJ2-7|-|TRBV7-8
CASSSPGGSYEQYF
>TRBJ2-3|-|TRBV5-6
CASSLVGASSTDTQYF
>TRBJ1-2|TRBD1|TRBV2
CASSEQAGGVYGYTF
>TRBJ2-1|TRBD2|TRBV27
CASSSPSGSLRNEQFF
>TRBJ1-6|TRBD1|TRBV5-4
CASSQGQGHGRSPLHF
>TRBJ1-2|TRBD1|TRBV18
CASSPMMTGAINYGYTF
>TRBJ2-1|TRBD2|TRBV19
CASSLAGYNEQFF
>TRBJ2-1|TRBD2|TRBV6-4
CASSQQAGLYNEQFF
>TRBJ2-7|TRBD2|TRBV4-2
CASSLISGGANEQYF
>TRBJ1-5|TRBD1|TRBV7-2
CASSLWQGDGQPQHF
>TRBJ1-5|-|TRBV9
CASSAPGTPSHQPQHF
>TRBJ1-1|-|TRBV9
CASSGEGASEAFF
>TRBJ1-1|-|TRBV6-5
CASSPSRRENTEAFF
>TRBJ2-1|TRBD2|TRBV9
CASSSYSGDSYNEQFF
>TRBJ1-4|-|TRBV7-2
CASSLDGREKLFF
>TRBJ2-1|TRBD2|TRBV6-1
CASSAGLAGVVLAFYNEQFF
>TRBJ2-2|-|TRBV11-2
CASSLVGANTGELFF
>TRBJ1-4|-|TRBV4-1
CASSQNRQLNEKLFF
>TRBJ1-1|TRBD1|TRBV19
CASSTGLGTEAFF
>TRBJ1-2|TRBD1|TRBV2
CASSGGTGWYGYTF
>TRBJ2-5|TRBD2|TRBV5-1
CASSLSGTPPRETQYF
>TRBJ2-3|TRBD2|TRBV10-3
CAISFGLAGSTDTQYF
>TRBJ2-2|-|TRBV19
CASSIARYTGELFF
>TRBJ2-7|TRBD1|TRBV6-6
CASSPHGQGATHEQYF
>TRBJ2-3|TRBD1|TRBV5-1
CASSIDRETDTQYF
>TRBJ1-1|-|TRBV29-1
CSVEDHVMGEPIPEAFF
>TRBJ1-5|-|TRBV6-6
CASRTRTGGDQPQHF
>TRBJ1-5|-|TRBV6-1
CASSERLTNQPQHF
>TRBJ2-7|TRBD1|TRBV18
CASSPGTGPYEQYF
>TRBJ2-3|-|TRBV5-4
CASSSQGSPPPDTQYF
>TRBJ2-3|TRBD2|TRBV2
CASSEGGSFGTDTQYF
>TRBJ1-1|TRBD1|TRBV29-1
CSADNRGNTEAFF
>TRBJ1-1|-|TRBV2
CASSDRVKRTEAFF
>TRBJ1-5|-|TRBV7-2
CASSLDRFNQPQHF
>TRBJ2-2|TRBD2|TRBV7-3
CASRSGLAGVTGELFF
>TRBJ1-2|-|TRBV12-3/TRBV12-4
CASSLSRVFGYTF